Listed here are 3 T cell receptor beta chains from one sample, sequenced in a study of blood T cell repertoires in COVID-19. Repertoires were generated with immunoSEQ multiplex PCR, while TCRdb's copy carries only in-frame clones and drops some. This sample has a few hundred thousand clones, with more than 70% found just once. The sequenced sample was PBMCs or T cells enriched from blood (not recorded which). The receptors derive from a woman aged 40 to 50 with acute COVID-19.

The chain carries TRBV5-4 and TRBJ2-1; TRBD2 aligns across 8 bases. Germline CDR1 and CDR2: SGHNT and YYREEE (reference sequence). V gave up 5 bases and J gave up 2 bases; unmatched junction bases: 6. The CDR3 has 15 residues. The CDR3 loop reads CASSVEREPYNEQFF. CDR3 in DNA: TGTGCCAGCAGTGTAGAGCGGGAGCCCTACAATGAGCAGTTCTTC.

The rearrangement links TRBV10-3 to TRBJ1-6; D is possibly TRBD1 (5 bases). V lost 5 bases and J lost 8, with 7 bases in between. The CDR3 totals 12 residues. The germline V gene encodes CDR1 ENHRY and CDR2 SYGVKD. This CDR3 reads CAISPGDSPLHF. The CDR3 DNA follows: TGTGCCATCAGTCCGGGGGATTCACCCCTCCACTTT.

This chain joins TRBV5-1 and TRBJ2-3; no clear D. Germline values: CDR1 SGHRS, CDR2 YFSETQ. Trimming cost V 4 bases and J 0 bases, with 6 bases left between them. There are 13 residues in the CDR3. In DNA form, the CDR3 reads TGCGCCAGCAGCCTGACTAGCACAGATACGCAGTATTTT. It specifies CASSLTSTDTQYF.